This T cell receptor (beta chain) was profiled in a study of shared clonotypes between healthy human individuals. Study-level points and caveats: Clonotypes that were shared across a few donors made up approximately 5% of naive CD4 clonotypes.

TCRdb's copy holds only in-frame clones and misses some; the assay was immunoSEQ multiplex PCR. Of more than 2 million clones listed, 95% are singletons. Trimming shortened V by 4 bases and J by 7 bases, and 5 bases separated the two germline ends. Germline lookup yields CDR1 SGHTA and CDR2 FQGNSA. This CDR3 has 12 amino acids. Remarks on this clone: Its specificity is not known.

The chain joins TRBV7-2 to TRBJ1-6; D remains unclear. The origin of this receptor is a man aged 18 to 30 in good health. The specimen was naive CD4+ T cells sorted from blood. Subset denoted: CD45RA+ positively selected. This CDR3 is CASSSRNSPLHF. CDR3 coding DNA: TGTGCCAGCAGCTCGCGAAATTCACCCCTCCACTTT.